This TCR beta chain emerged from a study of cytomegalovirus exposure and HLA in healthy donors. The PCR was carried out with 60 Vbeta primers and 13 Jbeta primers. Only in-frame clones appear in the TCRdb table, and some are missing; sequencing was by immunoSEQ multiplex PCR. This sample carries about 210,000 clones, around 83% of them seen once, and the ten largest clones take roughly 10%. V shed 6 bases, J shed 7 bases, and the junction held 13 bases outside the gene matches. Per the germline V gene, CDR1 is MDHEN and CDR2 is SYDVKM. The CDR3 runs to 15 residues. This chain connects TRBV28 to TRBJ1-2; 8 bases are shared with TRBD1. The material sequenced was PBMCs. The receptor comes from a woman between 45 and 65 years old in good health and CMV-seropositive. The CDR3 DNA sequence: TGTGCCAGCAGGGAATACCAGGGGGCGCTTGGTGGCTACACCTTC. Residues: CASREYQGALGGYTF.